A selection of T cell receptor beta chains follows, all from one sample in a study of T cell responses to AZD1222 COVID-19 vaccine. Measured with immunoSEQ multiplex PCR; TCRdb has only the in-frame clones, and not every one. In the table there are roughly 35,000 clones, approximately 78% of which are singletons. The specimen was peripheral blood, collected 28 days after the second AZD1222 dose. These TCRs come from an adult who received the AZD1222 COVID-19 vaccine. Both conserved end residues are part of each CDR3. A D gene is named only where the DNA matches it firmly. Size is omitted from some rows. Given values are once, few, many or a class for expanded clones.

d_call,v_call,j_call,clone_size,cdr3_nt,cdr3_aa
-,TRBV19,TRBJ1-2,-,TGTGCCAGTATGGAGACTCAATTAACTAGAGACTATGGCTACACCTTC,CASMETQLTRDYGYTF
TRBD2,TRBV10-2,TRBJ2-5,-,TGCGCCAGCAGCTATAGCGGGGGGGCCTCGGAGACCCAGTACTTC,CASSYSGGASETQYF
-,TRBV15,TRBJ1-4,few,TGTGCCACCAGCCGGCCCGGGAAGGTAGAAAAACTGTTTTTT,CATSRPGKVEKLFF
-,TRBV19,TRBJ1-1,-,TGTGCCAGTAATGATCGAGGGAACACTGAAGCTTTCTTT,CASNDRGNTEAFF
TRBD1,TRBV7-2,TRBJ2-7,-,TGTGCCAGCAGCTGGGGACAGGGGTTCTCCTACGAGCAGTACTTC,CASSWGQGFSYEQYF
-,TRBV18,TRBJ1-4,-,TGTGCCAGCTCACCGAGACAGAATAATGAAAAACTGTTTTTT,CASSPRQNNEKLFF
TRBD1,TRBV4-1,TRBJ2-1,once,TGCGCCAGCAGCCAACCCACAGGGGTAGATGAGCAGTTCTTC,CASSQPTGVDEQFF
-,TRBV20-1,TRBJ1-2,-,TGCAGTGCTAGTCCGGCGCTTTCGTCTGGCTACACCTTC,CSASPALSSGYTF
-,TRBV7-2,TRBJ1-5,-,TGTGCCAGCAGCTTAAATCCGGGGGGGGAGCCCCAGCATTTT,CASSLNPGGEPQHF
-,TRBV5-8,TRBJ2-3,-,TGTGCCAGCAGCTGGACGGACTATTCTAGCACAGATACGCAGTATTTT,CASSWTDYSSTDTQYF
-,TRBV4-3,TRBJ2-2,-,TGCGCCAGCAGCCAAGATAAGGGGCCCCTAAACACCGGGGAGCTGTTTTTT,CASSQDKGPLNTGELFF
-,TRBV19,TRBJ1-1,once,TGTGCCAGTAGTTTCAACCGGGGAGGGACTGAAGCTTTCTTT,CASSFNRGGTEAFF
-,TRBV9,TRBJ1-6,once,TGTGCCAGCAGCGTAGACAGTCGAAATTCACCCCTCCACTTT,CASSVDSRNSPLHF
TRBD1,TRBV29-1,TRBJ1-1,medium-sized,TGCAGCGCGATGGGACAGATGAACACTGAAGCTTTCTTT,CSAMGQMNTEAFF
-,TRBV5-4,TRBJ1-2,once,TGTGCCAGCAGCCCGGGAGACAGGCTCAACTATGGCTACACCTTC,CASSPGDRLNYGYTF
TRBD1,TRBV19,TRBJ2-5,-,TGTGCCAGTAGTGCAAGACAGGGGGGAGAGACCCAGTACTTC,CASSARQGGETQYF
TRBD1,TRBV6-2/TRBV6-3,TRBJ2-3,-,TGTGCCAGCAGTTACTTGTACAGGGGGCGAGGAGATACGCAGTATTTT,CASSYLYRGRGDTQYF
TRBD2,TRBV6-4,TRBJ2-3,medium-sized,TGTGCCAGCAGTGAAGCGGGGGGCATAGATACGCAGTATTTT,CASSEAGGIDTQYF
TRBD1,TRBV18,TRBJ1-5,-,TGTGCCAGCTCACCTACAGGGGGCCGTCAGCCCCAGCATTTT,CASSPTGGRQPQHF
TRBD2,TRBV27,TRBJ2-2,few,TGTGCCAGCAGTTCGCTAGCGGGCCACACCGGGGAGCTGTTTTTT,CASSSLAGHTGELFF
-,TRBV11-3,TRBJ1-2,-,TGTGCCAGCAGCTTTAACGGGAACTATGGCTACACCTTC,CASSFNGNYGYTF
-,TRBV7-6,TRBJ1-5,-,TGTGCCAGCAGCTTAGGTCCTTATAGCAATCAGCCCCAGCATTTT,CASSLGPYSNQPQHF
-,TRBV19,TRBJ2-6,-,TGTGCCAGTATCCCAAGGGCTGGGGCCAACGTCCTGACTTTC,CASIPRAGANVLTF
-,TRBV14,TRBJ1-2,-,TGTGCCAGCAGCCAATTATCGGGCCCCAGCGGTGGCTACACCTTC,CASSQLSGPSGGYTF
-,TRBV5-1,TRBJ1-4,-,TGCGCCAGCAGCCTGGGGGGAAGGGCGGTGGCTAATGAAAAACTGTTTTTT,CASSLGGRAVANEKLFF
-,TRBV27,TRBJ2-1,-,TGTGCCAGCAGTTCGTTACCGGGGAACGACAATGAGCAGTTCTTC,CASSSLPGNDNEQFF
-,TRBV10-3,TRBJ2-3,-,TGTGCCATCAGTGGCGGGGCGGGGGATACGCAGTATTTT,CAISGGAGDTQYF
TRBD2,TRBV25-1,TRBJ2-1,-,TGTGCCAGCAGTGTCCCATCGGGGCTAGCGGGAAGTAATGAGCAGTTCTTC,CASSVPSGLAGSNEQFF
-,TRBV5-1,TRBJ2-5,-,TGCGCCAGCAGCTTGGGGATGGGGATGGGAGAGACCCAGTACTTC,CASSLGMGMGETQYF
TRBD2,TRBV2,TRBJ2-1,-,TGTGCCAGCAGTATTTTCCTGACTAGCGGGGACTACAATGAGCAGTTCTTC,CASSIFLTSGDYNEQFF
TRBD1,TRBV6-5,TRBJ1-2,-,TGTGCCAGCAGTCCACAGGGGGCGGCGAGTGGCTACACCTTC,CASSPQGAASGYTF
TRBD1,TRBV24-1,TRBJ2-1,-,TGTGCCACCAGTGCAACAGGGGTCAATGAGCAGTTCTTC,CATSATGVNEQFF
-,TRBV4-2,TRBJ2-5,-,TGTGCCAGCAGCCAAGCTGTGGGCCAGGCCGCCGAGACCCAGTACTTC,CASSQAVGQAAETQYF
-,TRBV4-3,TRBJ1-1,few,TGCGCCAGCAGCCAGGGGAGGGATTTGCCTGAAGCTTTCTTT,CASSQGRDLPEAFF
TRBD1,TRBV6-5,TRBJ1-3,-,TGTGCCAGCAGTTATTCAGGGGGCAGTGGAAACACCATATATTTT,CASSYSGGSGNTIYF
TRBD2,TRBV10-1,TRBJ2-1,-,TGCGCCAGCAGTGACTACGCGGGGGGGCCGAATGAGCAGTTCTTC,CASSDYAGGPNEQFF
-,TRBV25-1,TRBJ1-1,-,TGTGCCAGCAGTAGCGCAGAAAGAAGGACTGAAGCTTTCTTT,CASSSAERRTEAFF
-,TRBV18,TRBJ1-4,-,TGTGCCAGCTCGGGACGTCATGCAACTAATGAAAAACTGTTTTTT,CASSGRHATNEKLFF
TRBD1,TRBV18,TRBJ2-7,-,TGTGCCAGCTCACCCATTGACAGGGGGAGCTCCTACGAGCAGTACTTC,CASSPIDRGSSYEQYF
-,TRBV18,TRBJ2-1,-,TGTGCCAGCTCACAGGACAAGAACAATGAGCAGTTCTTC,CASSQDKNNEQFF
-,TRBV19,TRBJ1-2,once,TGTGCCAGTAGTATATCCCTATATGGCTACACCTTC,CASSISLYGYTF
-,TRBV5-1,TRBJ1-2,-,TGCGCCAGCAGCTTGGAAGGGCACTATGGCTACACCTTC,CASSLEGHYGYTF
TRBD1,TRBV7-9,TRBJ2-2,-,TGTGCCAGCAGCCCCCCTCTGGCCAGGACAGGGGTTGTCTGGGAGCTGTTTTTT,CASSPPLARTGVVWELFF
-,TRBV5-4,TRBJ2-7,-,TGTGCCAGCAGCCGACAGAACTCCTACGAGCAGTACTTC,CASSRQNSYEQYF
-,TRBV6-1,TRBJ1-2,-,TGTGCCAGCAGTGAATACGGCAGACTCTATGGCTACACCTTC,CASSEYGRLYGYTF
-,TRBV4-3,TRBJ1-3,-,TGCGCCAGCAGCCAAACGGGGGGCCCCATATATTTT,CASSQTGGPIYF
-,TRBV6-4,TRBJ2-1,-,TGTGCCAGCAGTACCGGGACAGAGCAGTTCTTC,CASSTGTEQFF
TRBD1,TRBV11-2,TRBJ2-2,-,TGTGCCAGCAGCACAAGACAGGGCCAGGGCGGGGAGCTGTTTTTT,CASSTRQGQGGELFF
-,TRBV18,TRBJ1-2,-,TGTGCCAGCTCACCGGACAGTGCCTATGGCTACACCTTC,CASSPDSAYGYTF
-,TRBV2,TRBJ1-1,medium-sized,TGTGCCAGATTAGAGCGGACTGAAGCTTTCTTT,CARLERTEAFF
-,TRBV3-1/TRBV3-2,TRBJ1-1,-,TGTGCCAGCACCCTGGGGTCTGGAGAAGCTTTCTTT,CASTLGSGEAFF
-,TRBV7-9,TRBJ1-3,-,TGTGCCAGCAGCGCCTTGACCACCATATATTTT,CASSALTTIYF
-,TRBV3-1/TRBV3-2,TRBJ2-3,-,TGTGCCAGAGTGCATGCAGATACGCAGTATTTT,CARVHADTQYF
TRBD1,TRBV5-1,TRBJ1-1,-,TGCGCCAGCAGCTTCACAGGGGTGTTGAACACTGAAGCTTTCTTT,CASSFTGVLNTEAFF
-,TRBV21-1,TRBJ1-1,-,TGTGCCAGCAGCACTATTTACCGGGATAGGATTACAGCTTTCTTT,CASSTIYRDRITAFF
-,TRBV7-2,TRBJ2-4,-,TGTGCCAGCAGCTTAATTCTCCTACAAGTCAAAAACATTCAGTACTTC,CASSLILLQVKNIQYF
TRBD2,TRBV5-1,TRBJ2-5,-,TGCGCCAGCTTGGATAGCGGGGGAACGGGGGAGACCCAGTACTTC,CASLDSGGTGETQYF